This TCR beta chain was identified in a study of blood T cell repertoires in COVID-19. The V gene end was trimmed by 2 bases and the J gene end by 9 bases; junction bases not matched to a gene: 5. Germline-derived CDR1 and CDR2 are SGHTA and FQGNSA. The CDR3 length is 15 residues. Per the original methods: Estimation of nucleated cell counts was performed using reference gene primer amplification. The repertoire was sequenced with immunoSEQ multiplex PCR; TCRdb's copy has only in-frame clones and lacks some. V, J and clone size were drawn from that table, and D and trimming were deduced from the DNA. The table shows some 100,000 clones, with 82% occurring only once. This clone was recorded only once.

The genes are TRBV7-2 and TRBJ1-6, with 9 bases lining up with TRBD1. The sequence came from a man over 45 with active or convalescent COVID-19. The sequenced material came from peripheral blood. This chain's CDR3 is CASSLPVTGGSPLHF. CDR3 bases: TGTGCCAGCAGCTTACCAGTGACAGGGGGTTCACCCCTCCACTTT. The full variable domain, with the rest looked up from reference TRBV7-2 and TRBJ1-6, is GAGVSQSPSNKVTEKGKDVELRCDPISGHTALYWYRQSLGQGLEFLIYFQGNSAPDKSGLPSDRFSAERTGGSVSTLTIQRTQQEDSAVYLCASSLPVTGGSPLHFGNGTRLTVT.